This T cell receptor beta chain comes out of a study of shared clonotypes between healthy human individuals. The assay was run at deep level. Using immunoSEQ multiplex PCR, the repertoire was profiled, and TCRdb retains in-frame clones only, with some absent. The sample shows approximately 2.4 million clones, approximately 94% of them seen only once. V trimming: 6 bases; J trimming: 4 bases; junction bases outside the gene matches: 4. CDR1 LNHDA and CDR2 SQIVND come from the germline V gene (reference sequence). CDR3 length equals 15 residues. The chain couples TRBV19 to TRBJ1-5, with 12 bases identical to TRBD1. This receptor was obtained from a man between 18 and 29 years old in good health. Input material: naive CD4+ T cells sorted from blood. Subset in this sample: CD45RA+ positively selected. This CDR3 reads CASSPGQGANQPQHF. DNA for the CDR3: TGTGCCAGTAGCCCGGGACAGGGGGCGAATCAGCCCCAGCATTTT.